These 19 T cell receptor beta chains were sequenced from one sample in a study of T cell repertoires in cytomegalovirus infection. In TCRdb, the reads were re-called with MiXCR into one record per CDR3 protein. The table records about 830,000 distinct CDR3 sequences, roughly 33% of them present only once. These receptors' antigens are unknown. Sequenced material: cultured CD8+ T cells from PBMCs, taken from culture after CMV antigen stimulation. The receptor source for this set is a human donor in good health (CMV status not recorded). Some clones in this sample may be carry-over from other donors' samples.

The V gene is TRBV4-1, the J gene TRBJ1-1, with D maybe TRBD1 (6 bases). The ends were cut back, 4 bases at V and 0 bases at J, with 12 bases in the middle. This CDR3 is built from 15 residues. Per the germline V gene, CDR1 is MGHRA and CDR2 is YSYEKL. The CDR3 loop reads CASSPTGIMNTEAFF. The CDR3 nucleotides are TGCGCCAGCAGCCCGACAGGAATCATGAACACTGAAGCTTTCTTT.

The V gene is TRBV29-1, the J gene TRBJ2-1, with D perhaps matching TRBD1 (6 bases). The CDR3 spans 14 residues. Trimming cost V 4 bases and J 5 bases, with 15 bases left between them. The germline V gene encodes CDR1 SQVTM and CDR2 ANQGSEA. CDR3 sequence (DNA): TGCAGCGTTGGCCAGGGGAATTTAGACAATGAGCAGTTCTTC. Translated: CSVGQGNLDNEQFF.

About this clonotype itself: This may arise from a read error, as a much more abundant clone is one base away. This chain joins TRBV7-2 and TRBJ2-7, with 14 bases matching TRBD2. Germline assignment: CDR1 SGHTA and CDR2 FQGNSA. This CDR3 spans 18 amino acids. J gave up 2 bases and V 5 bases, and 11 bases lay outside the gene matches. The CDR3 sequence is CASSLAGTSGGFPYEQYV. The CDR3 DNA is TGTGCCAGCAGCCTTGCTGGGACTAGCGGGGGCTTTCCCTACGAGCAGTACGTC.

In this sample, this clonotype turned up a few times. The chain recombines TRBV6-2 or TRBV6-3 with TRBJ1-2; possible D gene TRBD1, 5 bases. CDR3 size: 14 residues. The germline V and J ends were trimmed by 5 bases and 4 bases, with 14 bases remaining between them. Looked up from germline, CDR1 is MNHEY and CDR2 is SVGEGT. CDR3 in amino acids: CASSGPGLIYGYTF. In DNA form, the CDR3 reads TGTGCCAGCAGTGGGCCGGGACTGATCTATGGCTACACCTTC.

This clonotype has only a few counts. The V and J genes are TRBV29-1 and TRBJ2-4; D could derive from TRBD1 or TRBD2 (6 bases each). The CDR3 totals 14 residues. Germline V gene lookup returns CDR1 SQVTM and CDR2 ANQGSEA. V lost 3 bases and J lost 3, with 12 bases in between. DNA of the CDR3: TGCAGCGTTGAGGTGGAGGGACACAAAAACATTCAGTACTTC. Translation gives CSVEVEGHKNIQYF.

The gene calls are TRBV6-5 and TRBJ2-1; D may be TRBD1 or TRBD2 (5 bases each). The germline V and J ends were trimmed by 5 bases and 0 bases, with 17 bases remaining between them. CDR3 length equals 17 residues. Germline V lookup: CDR1 MNHEY, CDR2 SVGAGI. CDR3 residues: CASSPRDRYISYNEQFF. Here the CDR3 DNA reads TGTGCCAGCAGTCCCCGGGACCGATACATCTCCTACAATGAGCAGTTCTTC.

The chain combines TRBV19 with TRBJ1-2; 7 bases line up with TRBD1. From germline, CDR1 is LNHDA and CDR2 SQIVND (reference sequence). There are 12 residues in the CDR3. V dropped 10 bases and J dropped 6; count of bases not matched to a gene: 8. CDR3 sequence reads: CATNPGGNGYTF. DNA for the CDR3: TGTGCCACGAACCCAGGGGGGAATGGCTACACCTTC.

The CDR3 DNA is TGTGCCAGCAGCTCGGACACAGGGCGAGACTATGGCTACACCTTC. As protein: CASSSDTGRDYGYTF. The chain joins TRBV7-8 to TRBJ1-2; maybe TRBD1 (6 bases). V gave up 4 bases and J gave up 3 bases, with 15 bases separating them. Germline loops: CDR1 SGHVS, CDR2 FQNEAQ. The CDR3 loop spans 15 amino acids.

The chain employs TRBV12-3 or TRBV12-4 and TRBJ1-5; D may be TRBD1 (6 bases). The ends were cut back, 6 bases at V and 10 bases at J, with 16 bases in the middle. This CDR3 is 13 amino acids long. CDR3 nucleotides: TGTGCCAGCAGCCCCACGCCACAGGGCCCCCAGCATTTT. Translation: CASSPTPQGPQHF.

The chain joins TRBV9 to TRBJ2-2, with no clear D. Germline V gene lookup returns CDR1 SGDLS and CDR2 YYNGEE. Trimming removed 0 bases at V and 8 bases at J, with 8 bases between. CDR3 size: 13 residues. In DNA form, the CDR3 reads TGTGCCAGCAGCGTAGCTGTCAAAGGGGAGCTGTTTTTT. Protein product: CASSVAVKGELFF.

The chain links TRBV6-6 to TRBJ1-4, with D tentatively TRBD1 (6 bases). CDR3 length: 14 residues. CDR1 is MNHNY, CDR2 SVGAGI, per germline (reference sequence). V lost 6 bases and J 3 bases, leaving 11 bases between the germline ends. The CDR3 loop is CASSPRQANEKLFF. The CDR3 DNA follows: TGTGCCAGCAGCCCAAGACAGGCTAATGAAAAACTGTTTTTT.

V usage is TRBV27 and J usage is TRBJ1-2; D uncertain. This CDR3 comprises 15 residues. V was trimmed by 2 bases and J by 1 base, leaving 11 bases between them. Germline V CDR1 and CDR2: MNHEY, SMNVEV (reference sequence). CDR3 bases: TGTGCCAGCAGTTTAATAGGCAGACTTAACTATGGCTACACCTTC. Residues: CASSLIGRLNYGYTF.

This clonotype has more than one count but fewer than ten. The CDR3 spells CASSMGQTAFPSYGYTF. CDR3 coding DNA: TGCGCCAGCAGCATGGGACAGACCGCCTTCCCTTCCTATGGCTACACCTTC. This chain connects TRBV4-1 to TRBJ1-2; 7 bases are shared with TRBD1. The J segment lost 4 bases and the V segment lost 5 bases, leaving 16 bases of the junction unmatched. CDR3 length equals 17 residues. The V gene's germline CDR1 is MGHRA and CDR2 YSYEKL.

This clonotype was observed many times. This sequence joins TRBV11-2 and TRBJ2-5; D gene uncertain. Per germline, CDR1 SGHAT and CDR2 FQNNGV. The length of the CDR3 is 13 residues. Trimming took 1 base from V and 3 from J, leaving 6 bases between them. CDR3 sequence: CASSLGVEETQYF. CDR3 DNA: TGTGCCAGCAGCTTAGGGGTGGAAGAGACCCAGTACTTC.

The CDR3 bases are TGTGCCAGCAGTCGCTCCATCCGGAATGAAAAACTGTTTTTT. Translation gives CASSRSIRNEKLFF. The genes are TRBV12-3 or TRBV12-4 and TRBJ1-4; no clear D gene. The V gene lost 5 bases and the J gene lost 5 bases, with 12 bases spanning the gap. This CDR3 has 14 amino acids.

This clonotype was recorded once. The chain is built from TRBV20-1 and TRBJ1-2; D perhaps matches TRBD1 (5 bases). Germline V gives CDR1 DFQATT, CDR2 SNEGSKA (reference sequence). Trimming shortened V by 0 bases and J by 3 bases, and 8 bases separated the two germline ends. The CDR3 totals 13 residues. The CDR3 DNA sequence: TGCAGTGCTAGAGACAGGGCAGACTATGGCTACACCTTC. This codes for CSARDRADYGYTF.

The J gene is TRBJ2-2, the V gene TRBV12-5, with D possibly called TRBD1 or TRBD2 (5 bases each). Germline lookup yields CDR1 LGHNT and CDR2 FRNRAP. This CDR3 is 18 amino acids long. The V end lost 6 bases, the J end lost 0 bases, and 20 bases lay between the germline ends. This CDR3 is CASGWATDYSPNTGELFF. CDR3 coding DNA: TGTGCTAGTGGCTGGGCGACAGACTACTCTCCGAACACCGGGGAGCTGTTTTTT.

This chain uses TRBV6-5 with TRBJ1-5; unclear D gene. Trimming took 0 bases from V and 5 from J, leaving 8 bases between them. The CDR3 consists of 14 residues. Looked up from germline, CDR1 is MNHEY and CDR2 is SVGAGI. CDR3 residues: CASSYSRRYQPQHF. The CDR3 nucleotides read TGTGCCAGCAGTTACTCAAGGAGGTATCAGCCCCAGCATTTT.

This clonotype has more than one count but fewer than ten. The rearrangement links TRBV19 to TRBJ1-2; tentatively, D is TRBD1 (5 bases). The length of the CDR3 is 12 residues. Germline-derived CDR1 and CDR2 are LNHDA and SQIVND (reference sequence). V gave up 6 bases and J gave up 10 bases, with 15 bases separating them. The CDR3 is CASSLSGTPYTF. The CDR3 DNA is TGTGCCAGTAGCCTGTCCGGGACGCCCTACACCTTC.